Below, 17 T cell receptor beta chains from the same sample are listed, as sequenced in a study of cytotoxic CD8 clonotypes in ibrutinib-treated CLL. Assay: immunoSEQ multiplex PCR; the TCRdb copy retains only in-frame clones and omits some. The data show under 150,000 clones, around 84% seen once. Sequencing was performed on PBMCs, taken after 36 months of ibrutinib treatment. These receptors originate from a human donor with chronic lymphocytic leukemia.

The chain uses TRBV15 and TRBJ2-5; D gene ambiguous. This CDR3 has 13 residues. CDR1 is LNHNV and CDR2 is YYDKDF in the germline V gene (reference sequence). V lost 1 base and J lost 3, with 6 bases in between. For the CDR3, the DNA is TGTGCCACCAGCAGAGCGGTTAAAGAGACCCAGTACTTC. The encoded protein is CATSRAVKETQYF.

This chain connects TRBV5-1 to TRBJ1-2; D unresolved. Between the trimmed V and J ends, which lost 0 bases and 14 bases, there was a span of 14 bases. The CDR3 has 12 amino acids. CDR1 and CDR2 (germline): SGHRS, YFSETQ. Written as DNA, the CDR3 is TGCGCCAGCAGCTTGGAGGGCCGTCCGAGAACCTTC. Translated: CASSLEGRPRTF.

Concerning this clone itself: Sequence at one end of the junction differs from germline and may be a read error. The V call is TRBV12-5, the J call TRBJ2-7; D is perhaps TRBD1 or TRBD2 (6 bases each). This CDR3 has 12 amino acids. Germline V lookup: CDR1 LGHNT, CDR2 FRNRAP. The CDR3 region has the DNA TGTGCTAGTCGACCCGGGGGACATCAGGGCCGCTTC. This codes for CASRPGGHQGRF.

V usage is TRBV30 and J usage is TRBJ1-4; no reliable D call. Germline V CDR1 and CDR2: GTSNPN, SVGIG (reference sequence). V lost 1 base, J lost 7 bases, and 10 bases lay in between. The CDR3 runs 13 residues. The CDR3 DNA reads TGTGCCTGGAGTGGGGGATCAGGTGAAAAACTGTTTTTT. Protein product: CAWSGGSGEKLFF.

This clone was picked up a small number of times. The chain uses TRBV5-4 and TRBJ2-7, with TRBD2 matching over 7 bases. This CDR3 is 14 amino acids long. Trimming cost V 6 bases and J 3 bases; bases outside gene matches: 9. Germline V gene lookup returns CDR1 SGHNT and CDR2 YYREEE (reference sequence). Here the CDR3 reads CASKRAGEFYEQYF. DNA of the CDR3: TGTGCCAGCAAACGGGCGGGAGAATTCTACGAGCAGTACTTC. Drawing the rest from reference TRBV5-4 and TRBJ2-7, the complete variable domain is ETGVTQSPTHLIKTRGQQVTLRCSSQSGHNTVSWYQQALGQGPQFIFQYYREEENGRGNFPPRFSGLQFPNYSSELNVNALELDDSALYLCASKRAGEFYEQYFGPGTRLTVT.

The chain employs TRBV11-3 and TRBJ2-7, with 9 bases that match TRBD1. CDR1 is SGHNT, CDR2 YENEEA, per germline. With V trimmed by 4 bases and J by 2 bases, 6 bases remained unmatched. This CDR3 is 15 amino acids long. CDR3 region: CASSSGGTGTYEQYF. The CDR3 DNA sequence: TGTGCCAGCAGCTCTGGTGGGACAGGGACCTACGAGCAGTACTTC. Filled out from reference TRBV11-3 and TRBJ2-7, the complete variable domain reads EAGVVQSPRYKIIEKKQPVAFWCNPISGHNTLYWYLQNLGQGPELLIRYENEEAVDDSQLPKDRFSAERLKGVDSTLKIQPAELGDSAVYLCASSSGGTGTYEQYFGPGTRLTVT.

V is TRBV2 and J is TRBJ2-1; 8 nucleotides match TRBD1. CDR1 is SNHLY and CDR2 is FYNNEI in the germline V gene. Trimming removed 6 bases from V and 1 base from J; junction bases left unmatched: 5. The CDR3 spans 15 residues. The CDR3 bases are TGTGCCAGCAGGAAGGACAGGGCATCCTACAATGAGCAGTTCTTC. Translating it yields CASRKDRASYNEQFF.

The J gene is TRBJ2-7, the V gene TRBV7-2, with D perhaps TRBD1 or TRBD2 (5 bases each). V was pared by 6 bases and J by 2 bases, with 14 bases between. This CDR3 spans 14 amino acids. CDR1 and CDR2 from the germline V gene are SGHTA and FQGNSA. CDR3 loop: CASRPGLRAYEQYF. CDR3 sequence (DNA): TGTGCCAGCAGACCTGGACTCAGGGCCTACGAGCAGTACTTC.

The rearrangement links TRBV6-6 to TRBJ2-2, with unresolved D. Germline V gene lookup returns CDR1 MNHNY and CDR2 SVGAGI (reference sequence). The CDR3 is 14 residues long. Trimming removed 10 bases from V and 4 bases from J, with 16 bases in between. The CDR3 DNA is TGTGCCACCCAGACGGTAATCCCCACCGGGGAGCTGTTTTTT. As protein: CATQTVIPTGELFF.

This clone showed up just a few times. This sequence joins TRBV28 and TRBJ1-4, with D tentatively TRBD1 (5 bases). This CDR3 is 15 amino acids long. Germline V gene sequence: CDR1 MDHEN, CDR2 SYDVKM. V was shortened by 8 bases and J by 8 bases, with 21 bases between the two germline ends. CDR3 protein: CASETGLPVGEKLFF. The CDR3 coding sequence is TGTGCCAGCGAAACAGGTTTACCTGTTGGGGAAAAACTGTTTTTT.

The chain recombines TRBV10-1 with TRBJ2-4; D remains unclear. Germline V lookup: CDR1 WNHNN, CDR2 SYGVQD (reference sequence). V was trimmed by 0 bases and J by 8 bases, leaving 8 bases between them. The length of the CDR3 is 13 residues. Here the CDR3 reads CASSESPGDIQYF. CDR3 DNA sequence: TGCGCCAGCAGTGAGTCCCCTGGAGACATTCAGTACTTC.

This chain links TRBV6-5 with TRBJ2-7, with 7 positions matching TRBD1. CDR1 and CDR2 (germline): MNHEY, SVGAGI. With 6 bases clipped from V and 6 bases from J, the junction kept 8 bases outside the gene matches. This CDR3 spans 13 amino acids. The CDR3 loop reads CASRPDREREQYF. For the CDR3, the DNA is TGTGCCAGCAGACCCGACAGGGAACGCGAGCAGTACTTC.

V usage is TRBV2 and J usage is TRBJ1-2, with unresolved D. CDR1 and CDR2 from the germline V gene are SNHLY and FYNNEI. This CDR3 contains 14 residues. Trimming shortened V by 2 bases and J by 4 bases, and 11 bases separated the two germline ends. The CDR3 DNA reads as TGTGCCAGCAGTGAAAGGTCAAGCACCTATGGCTACACCTTC. It translates to CASSERSSTYGYTF.

The V gene is TRBV25-1, the J gene TRBJ2-7; 9 bases match TRBD1. V was clipped by 4 bases and J by 1 base; unmatched bases: 5. Germline assignment: CDR1 MGHDK and CDR2 SYGVNS. The CDR3 is 15 residues long. The CDR3 coding sequence is TGTGCCAGCAGTGGCCGGGACAGGGAATCCTACGAGCAGTACTTC. Its protein is CASSGRDRESYEQYF.

The V and J genes are TRBV28 and TRBJ2-4, with D perhaps matching TRBD1 (5 bases). The ends were cut back, 2 bases at V and 9 bases at J, with 20 bases in the middle. Germline CDR1 and CDR2: MDHEN and SYDVKM. The CDR3 consists of 16 residues. The DNA for the CDR3 is TGTGCCAGCAGTTTACCCCCTGTGGCAGGGCGGACCATTCAGTACTTC. Translating it yields CASSLPPVAGRTIQYF.

This chain joins TRBV6-5 and TRBJ1-2; tentative D call: TRBD1 (6 bases). Germline V gene sequence: CDR1 MNHEY, CDR2 SVGAGI. V shed 2 bases and J shed 7 bases, with 11 bases lying between them. The CDR3 loop spans 13 amino acids. The CDR3 sequence: CASSYGGRGGYTF. For the CDR3, the DNA is TGTGCCAGCAGTTACGGGGGGCGCGGTGGCTACACCTTC.

This clone is a singleton in its sample. V is TRBV12-5 and J is TRBJ1-2; TRBD1 might be the D (5 bases). The ends were cut back, 0 bases at V and 4 bases at J, with 18 bases in the middle. CDR1 and CDR2 (germline): LGHNT, FRNRAP. CDR3 length equals 17 residues. CDR3 sequence: CASGLVVGRGRGYGYTF. Here the CDR3 DNA reads TGTGCTAGTGGTTTGGTTGTGGGGAGGGGTAGAGGCTATGGCTACACCTTC.